One T cell receptor (beta chain) is described in this entry. Its target is not known. The data were taken from a study of cytomegalovirus exposure and HLA in healthy donors. Study background: The 90 to 150 validation repertoires, a later analysis reported, used the same platform as the 666 repertoires from the first cohort. Study results and limitations: Accounts indicate the classifier identified cytomegalovirus status with strong specificity and sensitivity. CMV antigen specificity of a few CMV-associated chains was confirmed in vitro.

The CDR3 totals 14 residues. Trimming cost V 6 bases and J 3 bases; bases outside gene matches: 4. Germline assignment: CDR1 LNHDA and CDR2 SQIVND (reference sequence). Repertoires were generated with immunoSEQ multiplex PCR, while TCRdb's copy carries only in-frame clones and drops some. The sample shows 150,000 or so clones, approximately 90% of them seen only once. The donors were part of the roughly 130-subject validation cohort, which stood apart from the 666-subject first cohort. This clonotype originated in a woman aged 25 to 45 in good health and CMV-seronegative. This rearrangement joins TRBV19 to TRBJ2-7, with 11 bases that match TRBD1. The sequencing sample was made of PBMCs. CDR3 protein: CASSAGTGGYEQYF. The CDR3 region has the DNA TGTGCCAGTAGCGCCGGGACAGGGGGCTACGAGCAGTACTTC.